These T cell receptor beta chains were read from a single sample in a study of blood T cell repertoires in COVID-19. Clones were sequenced by immunoSEQ multiplex PCR, and TCRdb holds only the in-frame ones, with some missing. The sample lists 250,000 to 300,000 clones, about nine tenths occurring once. Sequencing input: peripheral blood. All receptors derive from a woman in her forties or fifties with COVID-19, enrolled during active disease. Both conserved end residues are part of each CDR3. The order of the fields is V gene, D gene, clone size, J gene, CDR3 DNA, CDR3 protein. D genes are given only for firm matches. Only some rows state a clone size, as once, few, many or a class for expanded clones.

V: TRBV7-2; D: -; size: -; J: TRBJ2-7; DNA: TGTGCCAGCAGCGCCTCAGGTGGAGAGCAGTACTTC; CDR3: CASSASGGEQYF
V: TRBV4-1; D: -; size: -; J: TRBJ2-3; DNA: TGCGCCAGCAGCCAAGTCGGCTCTAGCAGGCCAGATACGCAGTATTTT; CDR3: CASSQVGSSRPDTQYF
V: TRBV5-1; D: -; size: -; J: TRBJ1-6; DNA: TGCGCCAGCAGCTTGGCCGTGACAGACCGACGGTCCCTCCACTTT; CDR3: CASSLAVTDRRSLHF
V: TRBV3-1/TRBV3-2; D: -; size: -; J: TRBJ1-5; DNA: TGTGCCAGCAGCCAAGATGGCAGTAGCAATCAGCCCCAGCATTTT; CDR3: CASSQDGSSNQPQHF
V: TRBV27; D: TRBD2; size: -; J: TRBJ2-7; DNA: TGTGCCAGCAGTTTACGGCCCCTAGCGGGAGTAATGGAGGAGCAGTACTTC; CDR3: CASSLRPLAGVMEEQYF
V: TRBV2; D: TRBD1; size: -; J: TRBJ2-5; DNA: TGTGCCAGCAGGACCCACAGGGGGGCGTACCAAGAGACCCAGTACTTC; CDR3: CASRTHRGAYQETQYF
V: TRBV5-6; D: TRBD1; size: -; J: TRBJ2-1; DNA: TGTGCCAGCAGCTCCCCGGGACAGGGGATTTTTTCCTACAATGAGCAGTTCTTC; CDR3: CASSSPGQGIFSYNEQFF
V: TRBV2; D: TRBD1; size: -; J: TRBJ1-4; DNA: TGTGCCACCACCAGGGGGGCGCTTGAAAAACTGTTTTTT; CDR3: CATTRGALEKLFF
V: TRBV30; D: -; size: -; J: TRBJ1-6; DNA: TGTGCCTGGAGTGTAGAGAATTCACCCCTCCACTTT; CDR3: CAWSVENSPLHF
V: TRBV19; D: -; size: -; J: TRBJ2-4; DNA: TGTGCCAGTAGTCCCAGGACAGCGGGAATTGCCAAAAACATTCAGTACTTC; CDR3: CASSPRTAGIAKNIQYF
V: TRBV7-2; D: TRBD2; size: -; J: TRBJ2-7; DNA: TGTGCCAGCAGCCCGGGACTAGCGGGGGTCGAGCAGTACTTC; CDR3: CASSPGLAGVEQYF
V: TRBV5-4; D: TRBD2; size: -; J: TRBJ2-1; DNA: TGTGCCAGCAGCCCGGGACTAGCGGGAGTCAATGAGCAGTTCTTC; CDR3: CASSPGLAGVNEQFF
V: TRBV7-9; D: -; size: -; J: TRBJ2-5; DNA: TGTGCCAGCAGCTTAGGTACTAGCCAAGAGACCCAGTACTTC; CDR3: CASSLGTSQETQYF
V: TRBV7-2; D: TRBD2; size: -; J: TRBJ2-7; DNA: TGTGCCAGCAGCTTATTTGTGGGAGGGTCCTACGAGCAGTACTTC; CDR3: CASSLFVGGSYEQYF
V: TRBV3-1/TRBV3-2; D: -; size: -; J: TRBJ2-5; DNA: TGTGCCAGCAGACAATCAGTTAGTCGGGGATTGAGGCAAGAGACCCAGTACTTC; CDR3: CASRQSVSRGLRQETQYF
V: TRBV3-1/TRBV3-2; D: TRBD2; size: -; J: TRBJ2-7; DNA: TGTGCCAGCAGCCCCGATGGCACTAGCGGGACTACGCCGGACTCCTACGAGCAGTACTTC; CDR3: CASSPDGTSGTTPDSYEQYF
V: TRBV25-1; D: TRBD1; size: -; J: TRBJ1-1; DNA: TGTGCCAGCAGTGGGACAGGGGGACTCACTGAAGCTTTCTTT; CDR3: CASSGTGGLTEAFF
V: TRBV6-6; D: -; size: -; J: TRBJ2-7; DNA: TGTGCCAGCAGCCGAGCGCGGGACTCCTACGAGCAGTACTTC; CDR3: CASSRARDSYEQYF
V: TRBV11-3; D: TRBD1; size: -; J: TRBJ2-1; DNA: TGTGCCAGCAGCTTTACGGGACAGCCTTACAATGAGCAGTTCTTC; CDR3: CASSFTGQPYNEQFF
V: TRBV7-9; D: TRBD1; size: once; J: TRBJ2-7; DNA: TGTGCCAGCAGCTCCCGACAGGGGTACTACGAGCAGTACTTC; CDR3: CASSSRQGYYEQYF
V: TRBV19; D: TRBD1; size: once; J: TRBJ2-5; DNA: TGTGCCAGTAGTATACGGGCAGGGGGCCGGCAAGAGACCCAGTACTTC; CDR3: CASSIRAGGRQETQYF
V: TRBV5-1; D: TRBD1; size: -; J: TRBJ1-1; DNA: TGCGCCAGCAGCTTAAGACAGGGGTCGTCCACTGAAGCTTTCTTT; CDR3: CASSLRQGSSTEAFF
V: TRBV6-5; D: -; size: -; J: TRBJ1-1; DNA: TGTGCCAGCAGTTACGCGGCAGTTAACACTGAAGCTTTCTTT; CDR3: CASSYAAVNTEAFF
V: TRBV30; D: TRBD1; size: -; J: TRBJ1-5; DNA: TGTGCCTGGAGTAAAAACTCAGGGGGGTTGGGTCAGCCCCAGCATTTT; CDR3: CAWSKNSGGLGQPQHF
V: TRBV7-9; D: -; size: -; J: TRBJ2-3; DNA: TGTGCCAGCAGCTCGTCTGATACGCAGTATTTT; CDR3: CASSSSDTQYF
V: TRBV5-1; D: -; size: -; J: TRBJ2-2; DNA: TGCGCCAGCAGCTGGCAACTAGCCGCCGGGGAGCTGTTTTTT; CDR3: CASSWQLAAGELFF
V: TRBV6-5; D: -; size: -; J: TRBJ1-5; DNA: TGTGCCAGCAGTCTGAGGGAAGAGAACAATCAGCCCCAGCATTTT; CDR3: CASSLREENNQPQHF
V: TRBV24-1; D: -; size: -; J: TRBJ1-1; DNA: TGTGCCACCAGTGATTCCCAGGACAGCCTGGGGAACACTGAAGCTTTCTTT; CDR3: CATSDSQDSLGNTEAFF
V: TRBV7-2; D: TRBD1; size: -; J: TRBJ2-3; DNA: TGTGCCAGCAGCTTTGGACAGGGGGCAAGGACAGATACGCAGTATTTT; CDR3: CASSFGQGARTDTQYF
V: TRBV20-1; D: TRBD2; size: -; J: TRBJ2-5; DNA: TGCAGTGCTAGTGTGGCGGGAGAGGGTCATGAGACCCAGTACTTC; CDR3: CSASVAGEGHETQYF
V: TRBV29-1; D: -; size: -; J: TRBJ2-7; DNA: TGCAGCGTTGATGAGGGATACGAGCAGTACTTC; CDR3: CSVDEGYEQYF
V: TRBV27; D: -; size: -; J: TRBJ1-1; DNA: TGTGCCAGCAGTTTACGGGGGGGAAAGGGCACTGAAGCTTTCTTT; CDR3: CASSLRGGKGTEAFF
V: TRBV19; D: TRBD2; size: -; J: TRBJ2-1; DNA: TGTGCCAGTAGCACCTGGGGACTAGCTCCCGTGAGTGAGCAGTTCTTC; CDR3: CASSTWGLAPVSEQFF
V: TRBV7-2; D: TRBD1; size: -; J: TRBJ2-2; DNA: TGTGCCAGCAGTCTAGGACAGGGTCGGACCGGGGAGCTGTTTTTT; CDR3: CASSLGQGRTGELFF
V: TRBV12-5; D: -; size: -; J: TRBJ1-3; DNA: TGTGCTAGTGGTTTGGTGGCAGGTCCGGGAGGAAACACCATATATTTT; CDR3: CASGLVAGPGGNTIYF
V: TRBV5-1; D: -; size: -; J: TRBJ2-3; DNA: TGCGCCAGCAGCTTGGGCGGGATTAACACAGATACGCAGTATTTT; CDR3: CASSLGGINTDTQYF
V: TRBV24-1; D: TRBD2; size: -; J: TRBJ2-2; DNA: TGTGCCACCAGTGTCTCGCTAGCGGGAGACACCGGGGAGCTGTTTTTT; CDR3: CATSVSLAGDTGELFF
V: TRBV19; D: TRBD2; size: -; J: TRBJ2-1; DNA: TGTGCCAGTAGGAAGCGGGAGGGCCTCTCTGGGCAGTTCTTC; CDR3: CASRKREGLSGQFF
V: TRBV5-1; D: TRBD2; size: -; J: TRBJ2-3; DNA: TGCGCCAGCAGCCCCGACCCACTAGCGATTAGCACAGATACGCAGTATTTT; CDR3: CASSPDPLAISTDTQYF
V: TRBV18; D: TRBD2; size: few; J: TRBJ2-7; DNA: TGTGCCAGTTCCCCCGGGGGGGCGCGGGCCTACGAGCAGTACTTC; CDR3: CASSPGGARAYEQYF
V: TRBV30; D: TRBD1; size: -; J: TRBJ1-1; DNA: TGTGCCTGGGCTGGGGTCAGGGGGATAGACATGAACACTGAAGCTTTCTTT; CDR3: CAWAGVRGIDMNTEAFF
V: TRBV7-2; D: -; size: -; J: TRBJ2-7; DNA: TGTGCCAGCAGGGGGCGGAACTACGAGCAGTACTTC; CDR3: CASRGRNYEQYF
V: TRBV5-4; D: -; size: -; J: TRBJ2-1; DNA: TGTGCCAGCAGCTTTGGGGGCGGTTACAATGAGCAGTTCTTC; CDR3: CASSFGGGYNEQFF
V: TRBV6-4; D: TRBD1; size: -; J: TRBJ1-5; DNA: TGTGCCAGCAGAGGTAGGACAGGGGATCAGCCCCAGCATTTT; CDR3: CASRGRTGDQPQHF
V: TRBV19; D: -; size: -; J: TRBJ2-5; DNA: TGTGCCAGTAGTATTCGGAGGACAGACCGACAAGAGACCCAGTACTTC; CDR3: CASSIRRTDRQETQYF
V: TRBV11-3; D: -; size: -; J: TRBJ2-5; DNA: TGTGCCAGCAGGGCGAACTCCTGGGAGGAGACCCAGTACTTC; CDR3: CASRANSWEETQYF
V: TRBV5-6; D: TRBD2; size: -; J: TRBJ2-5; DNA: TGTGCCAGCAGCCCCAAGGGACTAGCGGGAGCAGAGACCCAGTACTTC; CDR3: CASSPKGLAGAETQYF
V: TRBV6-2/TRBV6-3; D: TRBD1; size: -; J: TRBJ1-5; DNA: TGTGCCAGCAGTTATCGGGTCCCGGGACAGCCCACGCCCCAGCATTTT; CDR3: CASSYRVPGQPTPQHF
V: TRBV11-3; D: -; size: -; J: TRBJ2-1; DNA: TGTGCCAGCAGCTTAGTTATTACAGGGTTGGGGAATGAGCAGTTCTTC; CDR3: CASSLVITGLGNEQFF
V: TRBV3-1/TRBV3-2; D: TRBD2; size: -; J: TRBJ2-5; DNA: TGTGCCAGCAGCCAAGATAGGGGAGGACTAGCGGTAGAGACCCAGTACTTC; CDR3: CASSQDRGGLAVETQYF
V: TRBV4-1; D: -; size: many; J: TRBJ1-1; DNA: TGCGCCAGCAGCCTCAGTCAAGTGAACACTGAAGCTTTCTTT; CDR3: CASSLSQVNTEAFF
V: TRBV3-1/TRBV3-2; D: TRBD1; size: -; J: TRBJ2-7; DNA: TGTGCCAGCAGCCATCCAACAGGGGTCTCCTACGAGCAGTACTTC; CDR3: CASSHPTGVSYEQYF
V: TRBV12-3/TRBV12-4; D: TRBD1; size: -; J: TRBJ2-1; DNA: TGTGCCAGCAGTAGCAGGGGGCTTGAGCAGTTCTTC; CDR3: CASSSRGLEQFF
V: TRBV4-3; D: TRBD1; size: -; J: TRBJ2-2; DNA: TGCGCCAGCAGCCACTACAGGGGCACCGGGGAGCTGTTTTTT; CDR3: CASSHYRGTGELFF
V: TRBV6-6; D: TRBD1; size: -; J: TRBJ1-2; DNA: TGTGCCAGCAGCCGACAAGGGGTACAGGGGCACAACTATGGCTACACCTTC; CDR3: CASSRQGVQGHNYGYTF
V: TRBV7-2; D: -; size: few; J: TRBJ1-1; DNA: TGTGCCAGCAGCTTAGGTCCAGGGAACACTGAAGCTTTCTTT; CDR3: CASSLGPGNTEAFF
V: TRBV4-3; D: -; size: -; J: TRBJ2-5; DNA: TGCGCCAGCAGTCCAATGGGGTTAGAGGGAGTGGAGACCCAGTACTTC; CDR3: CASSPMGLEGVETQYF
V: TRBV19; D: -; size: once; J: TRBJ1-2; DNA: TGTGCCAGTAGTATAGTCGGTTCTAACTATGGCTACACCTTC; CDR3: CASSIVGSNYGYTF
V: TRBV25-1; D: -; size: -; J: TRBJ1-4; DNA: TGTGCCAGCAGTGAATACACAGGGAAGGATCTGTTTTTT; CDR3: CASSEYTGKDLFF